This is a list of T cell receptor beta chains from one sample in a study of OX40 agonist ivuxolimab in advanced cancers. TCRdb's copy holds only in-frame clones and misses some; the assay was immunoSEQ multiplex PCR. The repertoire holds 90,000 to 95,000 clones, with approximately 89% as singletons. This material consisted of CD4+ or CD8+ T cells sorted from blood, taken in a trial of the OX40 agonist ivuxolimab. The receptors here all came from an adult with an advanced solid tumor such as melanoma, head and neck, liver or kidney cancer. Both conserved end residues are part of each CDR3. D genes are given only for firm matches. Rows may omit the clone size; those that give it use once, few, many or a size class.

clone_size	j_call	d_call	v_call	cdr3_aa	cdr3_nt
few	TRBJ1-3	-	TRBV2	CASSLGQGSGNTIYF	TGTGCCAGCAGCTTGGGGCAGGGCTCTGGAAACACCATATATTTT
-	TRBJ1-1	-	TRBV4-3	CASSQEVIQGEAFF	TGCGCCAGCAGCCAAGAGGTGATACAGGGTGAAGCTTTCTTT
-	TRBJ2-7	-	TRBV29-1	CSVDVSGEPPEQYF	TGCAGCGTTGATGTTTCTGGGGAGCCCCCTGAGCAGTACTTC
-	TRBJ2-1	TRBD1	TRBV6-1	CASRLPGGPYNEQFF	TGTGCCAGCAGACTCCCAGGGGGACCCTACAATGAGCAGTTCTTC
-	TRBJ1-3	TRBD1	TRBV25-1	CASSGDRRDTIYF	TGTGCCAGCAGTGGGGACAGGAGGGACACCATATATTTT
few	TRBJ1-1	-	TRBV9	CASSVLLSEAFF	TGTGCCAGCAGCGTACTCCTCTCTGAAGCTTTCTTT
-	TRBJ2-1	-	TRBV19	CASSIAGNEQFF	TGTGCCAGTAGTATAGCAGGGAATGAGCAGTTCTTC
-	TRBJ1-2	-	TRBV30	CAWVRTVVYGYTF	TGTGCCTGGGTCCGCACGGTTGTGTATGGCTACACCTTC
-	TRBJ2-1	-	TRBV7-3	CASNRNRDSWRASNEQFF	TGTGCCAGCAACCGTAATCGGGACAGCTGGAGGGCGAGCAATGAGCAGTTCTTC
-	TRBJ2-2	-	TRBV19	CASHRGQAGELFF	TGTGCCAGTCACCGGGGGCAGGCCGGGGAGCTGTTTTTT
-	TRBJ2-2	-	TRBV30	CAWSVGELFF	TGTGCCTGGAGTGTGGGGGAGCTGTTTTTT
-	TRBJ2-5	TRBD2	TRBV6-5	CASRLSGMQETQYF	TGTGCCAGCAGACTGAGCGGGATGCAAGAGACCCAGTACTTC
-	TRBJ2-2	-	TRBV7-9	CASTTLRGTANTGELFF	TGTGCCAGCACCACCCTGAGGGGGACGGCGAACACCGGGGAGCTGTTTTTT
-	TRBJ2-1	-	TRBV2	CASGQEYTLAEQFF	TGTGCCAGCGGGCAAGAGTACACCCTTGCTGAGCAGTTCTTC
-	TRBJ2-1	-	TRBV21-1	CASSKASGLAAYNEQFF	TGTGCCAGCAGCAAAGCCTCGGGACTAGCGGCCTACAATGAGCAGTTCTTC
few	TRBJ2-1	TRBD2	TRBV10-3	CAISSLAASYNEQFF	TGTGCCATCAGTTCACTAGCGGCCTCCTACAATGAGCAGTTCTTC
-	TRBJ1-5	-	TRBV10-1	CASSVGLNQPQHF	TGCGCCAGCAGTGTTGGACTCAATCAGCCCCAGCATTTT
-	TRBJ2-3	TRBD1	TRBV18	CASSPFSRQGAYTQYF	TGTGCCAGCTCACCATTTTCGAGACAGGGAGCTTATACGCAGTATTTT
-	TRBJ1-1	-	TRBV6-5	CASSYGGAVDTEAFF	TGTGCCAGCAGTTATGGGGGCGCGGTGGACACTGAAGCTTTCTTT
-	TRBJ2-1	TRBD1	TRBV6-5	CASSRQGSNEQFF	TGTGCCAGCAGTCGACAGGGCAGCAATGAGCAGTTCTTC
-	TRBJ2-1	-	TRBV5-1	CASSLGPGSYNEQFF	TGCGCCAGCAGCTTGGGCCCAGGCTCCTACAATGAGCAGTTCTTC
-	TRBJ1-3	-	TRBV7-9	CASSHDSPRGNTIYF	TGTGCCAGCAGCCATGACTCCCCCCGCGGAAACACCATATATTTT
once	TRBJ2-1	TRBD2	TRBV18	CASSHPGLVSVGEQFF	TGTGCCAGCTCCCACCCCGGACTAGTTAGTGTGGGTGAGCAGTTCTTC
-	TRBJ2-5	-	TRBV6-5	CASSYAGVKRTQYF	TGTGCCAGCAGTTATGCAGGGGTTAAGAGGACCCAGTACTTC
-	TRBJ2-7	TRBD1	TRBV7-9	CASSRDRGEQYF	TGTGCCAGCAGCCGGGACAGGGGCGAGCAGTACTTC
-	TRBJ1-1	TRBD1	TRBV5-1	CASSLGQGAVTEAFF	TGCGCCAGCAGCTTGGGACAGGGGGCCGTAACTGAAGCTTTCTTT
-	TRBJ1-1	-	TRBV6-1	CASSETVSTEAFF	TGTGCCAGCAGTGAAACCGTAAGCACTGAAGCTTTCTTT
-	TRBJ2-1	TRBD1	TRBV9	CASSVVATGENEQFF	TGTGCCAGCAGCGTAGTGGCAACAGGGGAAAATGAGCAGTTCTTC
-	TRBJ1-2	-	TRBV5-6	CASSLITGTVGYGYTF	TGTGCCAGCAGTCTAATTACCGGGACCGTGGGCTATGGCTACACCTTC
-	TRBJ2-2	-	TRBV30	CAWSVVWGAGYTGELFF	TGTGCCTGGAGCGTAGTATGGGGGGCCGGATACACCGGGGAGCTGTTTTTT
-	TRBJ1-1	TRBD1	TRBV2	CASTQGQGAIRTEAFF	TGTGCCAGCACCCAAGGACAGGGGGCTATTAGGACTGAAGCTTTCTTT
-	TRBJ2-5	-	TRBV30	CAWSTRNQETQYF	TGTGCCTGGAGTACCCGGAATCAAGAGACCCAGTACTTC
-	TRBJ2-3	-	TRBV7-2	CASSHDRYTDTQYF	TGTGCCAGCAGCCACGACAGGTACACAGATACGCAGTATTTT
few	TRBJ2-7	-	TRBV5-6	CASSLGPEQYF	TGTGCCAGCAGCTTGGGCCCTGAGCAGTACTTC
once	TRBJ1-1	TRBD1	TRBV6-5	CASSYLDRVDEAFF	TGTGCCAGCAGTTATCTTGACAGGGTGGATGAAGCTTTCTTT
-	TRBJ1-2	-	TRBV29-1	CSVGGSQGFDYGYTF	TGCAGCGTTGGGGGTTCACAGGGATTTGACTATGGCTACACCTTC
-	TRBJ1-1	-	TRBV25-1	CASIGGLTEAFF	TGTGCCAGCATTGGGGGTTTAACTGAAGCTTTCTTT
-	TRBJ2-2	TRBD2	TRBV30	CAWTSGTNTGELFF	TGTGCCTGGACTAGCGGGACTAACACCGGGGAGCTGTTTTTT
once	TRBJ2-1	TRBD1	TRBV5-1	CASSPGQGTYNEQFF	TGCGCCAGCAGCCCGGGACAGGGGACCTACAATGAGCAGTTCTTC
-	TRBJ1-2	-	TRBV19	CASTQRQAGGYTF	TGTGCCAGTACTCAAAGACAGGCAGGGGGCTACACCTTC
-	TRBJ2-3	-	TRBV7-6	CASSLGENTQYF	TGTGCCAGCAGCTTAGGGGAGAATACGCAGTATTTT